This TCR beta chain originates from a study of T-cell memory formation after mild COVID-19 (TCRdb year 2021). About the full investigation: TCR sequence clusters from the two donors were found to be largely donor specific. Two young, previously healthy adult volunteers made up the cohort, one male and one female. In a couple of donors, T-cell clones that expanded and contracted after mild COVID-19 were followed by sequencing TCRalpha and TCRbeta repertoires longitudinally. The full study reports these points: Clones contracting from day 15 to 85 had balanced CD4/CD8 phenotypes, while a second wave expanding from day 15 to 37 was biased towards CD4+. Contracting CD4+ clones were found mainly in CM and EM memory subsets, while CD8+ clones were enriched in EMRA. The study included only two mild cases, and larger cohorts that include severe cases with pre-infection samples were judged to be necessary. Some responding clones were detected in pre-infection memory, which suggested that pre-existing cross-reactive memory T cells had joined the SARS-CoV-2 response. The second-wave clones that peaked on day 37 were not confirmed to be SARS-CoV-2 specific.

PBMCs were isolated by Ficoll-Paque density gradient centrifugation. This clonotype was detected a few times. The antigen this receptor binds is unknown. No base qualities exist here, and no much larger clone lies one base off it. The sequencer was an Illumina NovaSeq 6000. TCRalpha and TCRbeta cDNA libraries were constructed by 5'RACE with constant-segment primers, with sample barcodes and unique molecular identifiers being introduced. Trizol reagent was used to extract RNA from every sample. Amplification of the libraries took two PCR steps, and the second step added a second sample barcode plus Illumina TruSeq adapters. Libraries were sequenced on an Illumina NovaSeq with 2 x 150 bp paired-end reads. Processing in the source paper ran as follows. With migec v1.2.7, reads were demultiplexed and then collapsed into UMI-guided consensus sequences. Using mixcr v2.1.11, the UMI consensuses were aligned to TRA and TRB V and J templates and assembled into clonotypes. Expanded or contracted clonotypes were those called significant by both edgeR and NoisET, with noise models trained on biological replicates. For edgeR calls, the thresholds were a false discovery rate-adjusted p below 0.01 and a log2 fold-change of 1. As an exploratory analysis of dynamics, max-normalized trajectories of the 1000 most abundant clonotypes were examined by PCA with hierarchical clustering. Separately sequenced CD4+ and CD8+ repertoires were used to assign a CD4 or CD8 phenotype to each responding clone. TCRdb trimmed public reads at Q25 via fastp, called clones via MiXCR and kept in-frame beta chains. Every distinct CDR3 protein forms one entry, paired with its most common genes and DNA. The V and J calls reflect TCRdb's pipeline rather than the authors' work. Recorded for this sample are some 180,000 distinct CDR3 sequences; approximately 12% of them occurred a single time. The top ten clonotypes cover 2.5% to 4% of the sample.

V and J lose 4 bases and 5 bases, and a span of 8 bases separates them. The CDR3 spans 12 residues, from the cysteine through the phenylalanine. Only the CDR3 portion is preserved as DNA: 36 bases, with reading frame beginning at the first base. As encoded in the germline V gene (reference sequence), CDR1 is SGHKS while CDR2 is YYEKEE. The sequence joins TRBV5-5 to TRBJ2-3; there is no confident call for the D gene. The receptor was isolated from a young man who had mild COVID-19 (a few samples of this study predate the infection). The sample titles of this study are shuffled in the database, so cell type and time point are left out; the donor was told from shared clones. Sequenced input: PBMCs or a T cell subset sorted from them (not recorded which). Read as DNA, the sequence is TGTGCCAGCAGCCAAGTAGGAGATACGCAGTATTTT. The translation is CASSQVGDTQYF.